This T cell receptor (beta chain) is from a study of T cell changes during pregnancy in multiple sclerosis. This CDR3 region has 17 residues. V gave up 0 bases and J gave up 7 bases; unmatched junction bases: 9. The germline V gene has CDR1 LNHDA and CDR2 SQIVND (reference sequence). The repertoire was sequenced with immunoSEQ multiplex PCR; TCRdb's copy has only in-frame clones and lacks some. Of 60,000 to 85,000 clones listed, more than 90% are singletons. The TCR sequence derives from a female donor in good health, enrolled as a control in a pregnancy study. The V and J genes are TRBV19 and TRBJ2-1, with TRBD1 matching over 10 bases. This specimen consisted of peripheral blood, obtained after pregnancy. The CDR3 region has the DNA TGTGCCAGTAGTATAGAGGCGGGGACAGGGGCTGGTAATGAGCAGTTCTTC. Translation gives CASSIEAGTGAGNEQFF. The full variable domain, with the rest looked up from reference TRBV19 and TRBJ2-1, is DGGITQSPKYLFRKEGQNVTLSCEQNLNHDAMYWYRQDPGQGLRLIYYSQIVNDFQKGDIAEGYSVSREKKESFPLTVTSAQKNPTAFYLCASSIEAGTGAGNEQFFGPGTRLTVL.